The 10 T cell receptor beta chains below come from one sample, sequenced in a study of cytomegalovirus exposure and HLA in healthy donors. The table came from immunoSEQ multiplex PCR; TCRdb's copy has only in-frame clones and leaves some out. The sample lists about 56,000 clones, 85% to 95% seen once, with roughly 5.8% in the top ten. Sample: PBMCs. These receptors originate from a woman aged 18-29 years in good health and CMV-seronegative.

This clone was found once. V gene TRBV13 combines with J gene TRBJ2-1; tentatively, D is TRBD1 (5 bases). CDR1 and CDR2 (germline): PRHDT, FYEKMQ (reference sequence). V lost 3 bases to trimming and J lost 8 bases, with 14 bases between them. The CDR3 covers 14 residues. The CDR3 DNA reads as TGTGCCAGCAGCTTTTCGGCAGGGCCCCATGAGCAGTTCTTC. Its translation: CASSFSAGPHEQFF.

J is TRBJ1-1 and V is TRBV5-1, with D possibly TRBD1 on 6 matching bases. Between the trimmed V and J ends, which lost 0 bases and 5 bases, there was a span of 11 bases. This CDR3 has 14 amino acids. The germline gives CDR1 SGHRS, CDR2 YFSETQ. CDR3 residues: CASSLGATGTEAFF. Here the CDR3 DNA reads TGCGCCAGCAGCTTGGGGGCAACAGGGACTGAAGCTTTCTTT.

The chain carries TRBV7-2 and TRBJ2-5, with D possibly being TRBD2 (6 bases). There are 15 residues in the CDR3. V was shortened by 5 bases and J by 4 bases, with 17 bases between the two germline ends. Germline values: CDR1 SGHTA, CDR2 FQGNSA. The CDR3 DNA reads TGTGCCAGCAGCCCGGGACTCCGCGCCCCAGAGACCCAGTACTTC. As protein: CASSPGLRAPETQYF.

This sequence joins TRBV11-3 and TRBJ1-2; 7 positions match TRBD1. V trimming: 5 bases; J trimming: 8 bases; junction bases outside the gene matches: 5. The CDR3 length is 12 residues. Germline V gene sequence: CDR1 SGHNT, CDR2 YENEEA. DNA of the CDR3: TGTGCCAGCAGCAGAGGGGGCAGCGGCTACACCTTC. Protein: CASSRGGSGYTF.

V usage is TRBV15 and J usage is TRBJ1-5; 10 bases map to TRBD1. CDR1 LNHNV and CDR2 YYDKDF come from the germline V gene (reference sequence). The trim removed 0 bases at V and 3 bases at J, leaving 5 bases unmatched. The CDR3 extends over 17 amino acids. Here the CDR3 DNA reads TGTGCCACCAGCAGAGATTTCGGGACAGGGGACAATCAGCCCCAGCATTTT. Translating it yields CATSRDFGTGDNQPQHF.

V usage is TRBV5-4 and J usage is TRBJ1-2, with no clear D. Trimming shortened V by 0 bases and J by 5 bases, and 11 bases separated the two germline ends. The CDR3 has 14 amino acids. The germline gives CDR1 SGHNT, CDR2 YYREEE (reference sequence). The CDR3 coding sequence is TGTGCCAGCAGCTTGGATGGGCCCCAATATGGCTACACCTTC. Encoded protein: CASSLDGPQYGYTF.

This clone occurred once. The rearrangement joins TRBV7-6 to TRBJ1-2; D perhaps matches TRBD1 (5 bases). The germline CDR1 and CDR2 sequences are SGHVS and FNYEAQ. The CDR3 runs 15 residues. The V end lost 1 base, the J end lost 4 bases, and 13 bases lay between the germline ends. The DNA of the CDR3 is TGTGCCAGCAGCTTAGGCGGGGACGGGACCTATGGCTACACCTTC. It specifies CASSLGGDGTYGYTF. The variable domain in full, with the rest retrieved from reference TRBV7-6 and TRBJ1-2, is GAGVSQSPRYKVTKRGQDVALRCDPISGHVSLYWYRQALGQGPEFLTYFNYEAQQDKSGLPNDRFSAERPEGSISTLTIQRTEQRDSAMYRCASSLGGDGTYGYTFGSGTRLTVV.

This chain uses TRBV12-5 with TRBJ2-4, with 8 bases fitting TRBD1. Trimming cost V 2 bases and J 0 bases; bases outside gene matches: 21. The germline CDR1 and CDR2 sequences are LGHNT and FRNRAP. The CDR3 spans 22 residues. CDR3 sequence (DNA): TGTGCTAGTGGTTTGATTCTACTGGCTCAGGGGGCGGGACCACTAGCCAAAAACATTCAGTACTTC. This translates into CASGLILLAQGAGPLAKNIQYF.

DNA for the CDR3: TGTGCCACCAGCAGAGGTCAACCGGCTAGCGGGAGTTTCTATGCCGGGGAGCTGTTTTTT. It specifies CATSRGQPASGSFYAGELFF. The V call is TRBV15, the J call TRBJ2-2, with 10 bases lining up with TRBD2. V lost 1 base and J lost 6; bases outside the gene matches: 17. The CDR3 has 20 amino acids. Germline loops: CDR1 LNHNV, CDR2 YYDKDF (reference sequence).

V and J are TRBV7-2 and TRBJ2-7; 11 bases are a match to TRBD1. CDR3 size: 15 residues. V dropped 1 base and J dropped 5; count of bases not matched to a gene: 4. Germline V lookup: CDR1 SGHTA, CDR2 FQGNSA. CDR3 region: CASSLGDRGIHEQYV. The CDR3 DNA is TGTGCCAGCAGCTTAGGGGACAGGGGGATCCACGAGCAGTACGTC.